The 32 T cell receptor beta chains presented below share a single source sample, sequenced in a study of OX40 agonist ivuxolimab in advanced cancers. TCRdb keeps only in-frame clones here, not all; method: immunoSEQ multiplex PCR. This sample has some 52,000 clones; 94% occur once, and the top ten carry 9.5% to 15%. Sequencing used CD4+ or CD8+ T cells sorted from blood, obtained in a trial of the OX40 agonist ivuxolimab. All receptors derive from an adult with an advanced solid tumor such as melanoma, head and neck, liver or kidney cancer.

V gene TRBV6-5 combines with J gene TRBJ2-7; 7 bases are shared with TRBD1. V shed 6 bases and J 7 bases; nucleotides not matched to a gene: 12. This CDR3 spans 14 amino acids. CDR1 is MNHEY, CDR2 SVGAGI, per germline. The CDR3 loop is CASRIGDRALEQYF. CDR3 coding DNA: TGTGCCAGCAGGATAGGAGACAGGGCCCTTGAGCAGTACTTC.

V gene TRBV6-5 combines with J gene TRBJ2-7; 7 bases line up with TRBD1. With 4 bases clipped from V and 2 bases from J, the junction kept 2 bases outside the gene matches. Per the germline V gene, CDR1 is MNHEY and CDR2 is SVGAGI. CDR3 size: 13 residues. The CDR3 here is CASSWGQPYEQYF. CDR3 bases: TGTGCCAGCAGTTGGGGACAGCCCTACGAGCAGTACTTC.

The genes are TRBV4-1 and TRBJ2-7; D gene uncertain. This CDR3 spans 14 amino acids. The V end was cut by 0 bases, the J end by 0 bases, with 6 bases between. Germline V gives CDR1 MGHRA, CDR2 YSYEKL. In DNA, the CDR3 is TGCGCCAGCAGCCAAGATTACAGCTCCTACGAGCAGTACTTC. This codes for CASSQDYSSYEQYF.

This chain connects TRBV6-5 to TRBJ2-3, with 7 bases that match TRBD1. Germline-derived CDR1 and CDR2 are MNHEY and SVGAGI. The CDR3 extends over 16 amino acids. The J segment lost 1 base and the V segment lost 0 bases, leaving 4 bases of the junction unmatched. The CDR3 protein is CASSYSRQGGTDTQYF. The DNA of the CDR3 is TGTGCCAGCAGTTACTCCCGCCAGGGGGGCACAGATACGCAGTATTTT.

CDR3 loop: CASSPLTGELFF. The CDR3 DNA sequence: TGTGCCAGTAGCCCACTCACCGGGGAGCTGTTTTTT. The rearrangement links TRBV19 to TRBJ2-2; unclear D gene. Per germline, CDR1 LNHDA and CDR2 SQIVND (reference sequence). V was trimmed by 6 bases and J by 4 bases, leaving 6 bases between them. The CDR3 is made up of 12 amino acids.

The V gene is TRBV7-8, the J gene TRBJ2-7, with 9 nucleotides matching TRBD2. This CDR3 has 16 amino acids. CDR1 and CDR2 (germline): SGHVS, FQNEAQ. V was pared by 0 bases and J by 7 bases, with 10 bases of the junction left unmatched. The CDR3 here is CASSLAETSGLGEQYF. CDR3 coding DNA: TGTGCCAGCAGCTTAGCCGAGACTAGCGGATTGGGGGAGCAGTACTTC.

DNA of the CDR3: TGTGCCAGCAGTCTGACCGCTCAATATGGCTACACCTTC. Translated, it gives CASSLTAQYGYTF. The chain is built from TRBV27 and TRBJ1-2; D not certain. The ends were cut back, 5 bases at V and 5 bases at J, with 12 bases in the middle. Germline values: CDR1 MNHEY, CDR2 SMNVEV (reference sequence). The CDR3 is made up of 13 amino acids.

This clone has only one observation. The J gene is TRBJ2-2, the V gene TRBV29-1; the D is unclear. The CDR3 runs to 13 residues. CDR1 SQVTM and CDR2 ANQGSEA come from the germline V gene. V was shortened by 5 bases and J by 0 bases, with 7 bases between the two germline ends. The CDR3 sequence is CSVYSSNTGELFF. The CDR3, as DNA: TGCAGCGTTTATAGCTCGAACACCGGGGAGCTGTTTTTT.

The CDR3, as DNA: TGTGCCAGCAGCTTAGCCCCCGGCGGGAGGGGAAATGAGCAGTTCTTC. The encoded protein is CASSLAPGGRGNEQFF. The chain uses TRBV11-3 and TRBJ2-1; 9 nucleotides match TRBD2. V was clipped by 1 base and J by 7 bases; unmatched bases: 8. The CDR3 covers 16 residues. Germline CDR1 and CDR2: SGHNT and YENEEA. Together with reference TRBV11-3 and TRBJ2-1, the CDR3 gives the full variable domain: EAGVVQSPRYKIIEKKQPVAFWCNPISGHNTLYWYLQNLGQGPELLIRYENEEAVDDSQLPKDRFSAERLKGVDSTLKIQPAELGDSAVYLCASSLAPGGRGNEQFFGPGTRLTVL.

The rearrangement uses TRBV10-2 and TRBJ2-7, with 7 bases identical to TRBD2. The CDR3 spans 14 residues. V dropped 8 bases and J dropped 2; count of bases not matched to a gene: 9. The germline gives CDR1 WSHSY, CDR2 SAAADI. The CDR3 loop is CASYSGTTAYEQYF. The CDR3 DNA follows: TGCGCCAGCTACTCCGGGACTACCGCCTACGAGCAGTACTTC.

The chain links TRBV6-5 to TRBJ2-1; TRBD1 matches 9 bases. With 7 bases clipped from V and 8 bases from J, the junction kept 12 bases outside the gene matches. CDR1 is MNHEY, CDR2 SVGAGI, per germline. CDR3 length: 15 amino acids. CDR3 bases: TGTGCCAGCACCGTAAACGACAGGGGGGGCCATGAGCAGTTCTTC. This codes for CASTVNDRGGHEQFF.

The gene calls are TRBV29-1 and TRBJ2-3; TRBD2 aligns across 7 bases. CDR1 and CDR2 (germline): SQVTM, ANQGSEA. V dropped 7 bases and J dropped 0; count of bases not matched to a gene: 16. The CDR3 is 17 residues long. The CDR3 bases are TGCAGCGCCCTGGGGAGGGAGGTTTTCACTAGCACAGATACGCAGTATTTT. Its translation is CSALGREVFTSTDTQYF.

The CDR3 bases are TGCGCCAGCAGCCCACAACCGAGGGAGAATGAGCAGTTCTTC. It codes for CASSPQPRENEQFF. The V call is TRBV4-1, the J call TRBJ2-1; maybe TRBD2 (5 bases). Trimming took off 4 bases at V and 7 bases at J, with 14 bases between the two ends. This CDR3 has 14 residues. Germline CDR1 is MGHRA and CDR2 is YSYEKL.

The genes are TRBV9 and TRBJ1-1; D perhaps matches TRBD1 (5 bases). Trimming pared 3 bases from V and 1 base from J, leaving 16 bases between. The germline V gene encodes CDR1 SGDLS and CDR2 YYNGEE. The CDR3 has 16 amino acids. The CDR3 sequence: CASSATAGYGNTEAFF. CDR3 DNA: TGTGCCAGCAGCGCCACAGCAGGGTACGGGAACACTGAAGCTTTCTTT.

This clone showed up just once. This CDR3 reads CASSPTSGQETQYF. The CDR3 bases are TGTGCCAGCAGCCCCACTAGCGGCCAAGAGACCCAGTACTTC. V and J are TRBV28 and TRBJ2-5; 8 nucleotides match TRBD2. The trim removed 6 bases at V and 1 base at J, leaving 4 bases unmatched. CDR3 length equals 14 residues. Germline V CDR1 and CDR2: MDHEN, SYDVKM.

This sequence joins TRBV6-6 and TRBJ2-3; D is possibly TRBD2 (6 bases). Germline V gene data show CDR1 as MNHNY and CDR2 as SVGAGI (reference sequence). The CDR3 is made up of 14 amino acids. V was pared by 8 bases and J by 6 bases, with 18 bases between. CDR3 residues: CASRGRSGVDTQYF. In DNA form, the CDR3 reads TGTGCCAGCCGGGGGAGATCCGGGGTCGATACGCAGTATTTT.

J is TRBJ1-1 and V is TRBV4-1, with a tentative D call TRBD1 (5 bases). Trimming took 1 base from V and 4 from J, leaving 10 bases between them. Germline CDR1 and CDR2: MGHRA and YSYEKL. The CDR3 has 14 amino acids. The CDR3 nucleotides are TGCGCCAGCAGCCAAGTCTCGGGGGGCACTGAAGCTTTCTTT. Translating gives CASSQVSGGTEAFF.

Only a few counts were recorded for this clone. The gene calls are TRBV30 and TRBJ2-1, with 11 bases that match TRBD2. The trim removed 5 bases at V and 7 bases at J, leaving 10 bases unmatched. Germline CDR1 is GTSNPN and CDR2 is SVGIG (reference sequence). The CDR3 extends over 15 amino acids. This CDR3 is CAWGNSGRARNEQFF. The CDR3 region has the DNA TGTGCCTGGGGAAATAGCGGGAGGGCTCGGAATGAGCAGTTCTTC.

This clone has just a few counts. V gene TRBV27 combines with J gene TRBJ1-2; 8 bases fit TRBD1. V lost 0 bases to trimming and J lost 9 bases; unmatched junction nucleotides: 12. CDR1 MNHEY and CDR2 SMNVEV come from the germline V gene (reference sequence). The CDR3 extends over 16 amino acids. The CDR3 bases are TGTGCCAGCAGTTTATCCGGGTCCAGGGGGCTTAATAGCTACACCTTC. Translation gives CASSLSGSRGLNSYTF.

This rearrangement joins TRBV6-5 to TRBJ2-5; the D gene is possibly TRBD1 (7 bases). V lost 6 bases and J lost 5, with 19 bases in between. Germline-derived CDR1 and CDR2 are MNHEY and SVGAGI. The CDR3 contains 15 residues. Here the CDR3 reads CASSARDSPRETQYF. The CDR3 nucleotides read TGTGCCAGCAGCGCGCGGGACAGCCCACGGGAGACCCAGTACTTC.

CDR3 DNA: TGTGCCAGCAGTTTGCGGGAGTCAGATACGCAGTATTTT. Translated, it gives CASSLRESDTQYF. The rearrangement links TRBV27 to TRBJ2-3; TRBD2 matches at 7 bases. The CDR3 contains 13 residues. From germline, CDR1 is MNHEY and CDR2 SMNVEV (reference sequence). The trim removed 3 bases at V and 4 bases at J, leaving 1 base unmatched.

The chain links TRBV28 to TRBJ1-5; 11 positions agree with TRBD1. The CDR3 runs 19 residues. The J segment lost 0 bases and the V segment lost 5 bases, leaving 12 bases of the junction unmatched. Germline V gives CDR1 MDHEN, CDR2 SYDVKM. For the CDR3, the DNA is TGTGCCAGCAGTGGTCCCGGGACAGGGGGTGAGGATAGCAATCAGCCCCAGCATTTT. Amino acid sequence: CASSGPGTGGEDSNQPQHF.

In the case of this clone: A read error may produce the germline difference seen at one junction end. The chain couples TRBV7-9 to TRBJ2-5; D tentatively reads TRBD1 or TRBD2 (6 bases each). Germline lookup yields CDR1 SEHNR and CDR2 FQNEAQ (reference sequence). This CDR3 has 13 amino acids. CDR3 region: CASRLGGLETQYF. Here the CDR3 DNA reads TGTGCCAGCAGATTAGGGGGGTTGGAGACCCAGTACTTC.

Here the CDR3 DNA reads TGTGCCAGCAGTGAGGCTTCGAGCTCCTACGAGCAGTACTTC. This codes for CASSEASSSYEQYF. V and J are TRBV2 and TRBJ2-7, with D unresolved. The CDR3 sequence is 14 residues long. Germline V lookup: CDR1 SNHLY, CDR2 FYNNEI. V was pared by 3 bases and J by 0 bases, with 9 bases between.

This chain uses TRBV7-9 with TRBJ2-5; no clear D. CDR1 and CDR2 from the germline V gene are SEHNR and FQNEAQ (reference sequence). V lost 1 base and J lost 1, with 10 bases in between. The CDR3 totals 15 residues. CDR3 in amino acids: CASSLGQYLQETQYF. CDR3 DNA sequence: TGTGCCAGCAGCTTAGGCCAGTACCTCCAAGAGACCCAGTACTTC.

This clone was seen just once. The CDR3 sequence: CASSADSQETQYF. In DNA form, the CDR3 reads TGTGCCAGCAGTGCGGACAGCCAAGAGACCCAGTACTTC. The chain carries TRBV28 and TRBJ2-5; a possible D gene is TRBD1 (6 bases). This CDR3 is 13 amino acids long. Germline-derived CDR1 and CDR2 are MDHEN and SYDVKM. Deletions cut 5 bases from V and 1 base from J, with 8 bases between.

J is TRBJ1-2 and V is TRBV9, with a possible D match to TRBD1 (6 bases). This CDR3 is built from 14 residues. The germline CDR1 and CDR2 sequences are SGDLS and YYNGEE. Deletions cut 1 base from V and 2 bases from J, with 9 bases between. The CDR3 DNA reads TGTGCCAGCAGCGTAACGGACAGCAACTATGGCTACACCTTC. Its translation: CASSVTDSNYGYTF.

The chain joins TRBV9 to TRBJ2-1; D perhaps matches TRBD1 (6 bases). V was clipped by 5 bases and J by 9 bases, with 12 bases between them. Germline assignment: CDR1 SGDLS and CDR2 YYNGEE. The CDR3 sequence is 12 residues long. CDR3 protein: CASSGRGSEQFF. CDR3 DNA: TGTGCCAGCAGTGGTAGGGGGTCTGAGCAGTTCTTC.

The CDR3 DNA reads as TGTGCCAGCAGCCAAGGCACACTATACGAGCAGTACTTC. Translated: CASSQGTLYEQYF. V gene TRBV14 combines with J gene TRBJ2-7; no definite D call. The germline CDR1 and CDR2 sequences are SGHDN and FVKESK. The CDR3 contains 13 residues. Trimming took 1 base from V and 4 from J, leaving 8 bases between them.

This chain links TRBV28 with TRBJ2-5; possibly TRBD1 for D (5 bases). The CDR3 contains 15 residues. Germline-derived CDR1 and CDR2 are MDHEN and SYDVKM. Deletions cut 3 bases from V and 3 bases from J, with 14 bases between. CDR3 region: CASSFSRAQKETQYF. As DNA, the CDR3 is TGTGCCAGCAGTTTCTCCAGGGCACAGAAAGAGACCCAGTACTTC.

The gene calls are TRBV6-6 and TRBJ2-7; the D is unclear. Germline CDR1 reads MNHNY; CDR2 reads SVGAGI (reference sequence). This CDR3 contains 14 residues. V was trimmed by 2 bases and J by 2 bases, leaving 10 bases between them. DNA of the CDR3: TGTGCCAGCAGTTACGACAACCCTCCCTACGAGCAGTACTTC. It translates to CASSYDNPPYEQYF.

The gene calls are TRBV7-9 and TRBJ2-2, with D perhaps TRBD1 (5 bases). Germline values: CDR1 SEHNR, CDR2 FQNEAQ (reference sequence). The CDR3 extends over 16 amino acids. Between the trimmed V and J ends, which lost 5 bases and 1 base, there was a span of 14 bases. The CDR3 loop is CASSLPQTVNTGELFF. The DNA for the CDR3 is TGTGCCAGCAGCCTTCCCCAGACAGTGAACACCGGGGAGCTGTTTTTT.